Listed here are 10 T cell receptor beta chains from one sample, sequenced in a study of T cell responses to AZD1222 COVID-19 vaccine. Sequenced by immunoSEQ multiplex PCR; TCRdb stores in-frame clones only, minus some. The top ten clones hold about 6% of a sample with over 110,000 clones, about 90% of them seen once. This material consisted of peripheral blood, taken on day 0 of AZD1222 vaccination. The receptors were gathered from an adult in good health.

The rearrangement links TRBV19 to TRBJ2-7; 10 bases are shared with TRBD2. This CDR3 is built from 16 residues. V gave up 1 base and J gave up 5 bases; unmatched junction bases: 8. Per germline, CDR1 LNHDA and CDR2 SQIVND (reference sequence). Written as DNA, the CDR3 is TGTGCCAGTAGTATAGTAGGGCTAGCGGGAGCGAACGAGCAGTACTTC. Encoded protein: CASSIVGLAGANEQYF.

The chain has TRBV2 and TRBJ1-5; D is unclear. V shed 7 bases and J shed 0 bases, with 13 bases lying between them. Germline V lookup: CDR1 SNHLY, CDR2 FYNNEI. The CDR3 is made up of 15 amino acids. In DNA, the CDR3 is TGTGCCAGCACTATGGCAGGAACTAGCAATCAGCCCCAGCATTTT. Translation: CASTMAGTSNQPQHF.

The rearrangement uses TRBV4-2 and TRBJ2-2; possibly TRBD1 for D (6 bases). CDR1 and CDR2 (germline): LGHNA, YNFKEQ. Between the trimmed V and J ends, which lost 3 bases and 3 bases, there was a span of 17 bases. The CDR3 runs 17 residues. The CDR3 nucleotides read TGTGCCAGCAGCCATCACGGGAACAGGGCCGACACCGGGGAGCTGTTTTTT. This sequence encodes CASSHHGNRADTGELFF.

This sequence joins TRBV30 and TRBJ1-5, with a weak D call TRBD1 (5 bases). Trimming left V 2 bases short and J 4 bases short, with 12 bases between. This CDR3 spans 14 amino acids. Germline values: CDR1 GTSNPN, CDR2 SVGIG (reference sequence). This chain's CDR3 is CAWSLGDGNQPQHF. The CDR3, as DNA: TGTGCCTGGAGTCTAGGGGACGGGAATCAGCCCCAGCATTTT.

V and J are TRBV30 and TRBJ1-2, with 7 positions matching TRBD1. This CDR3 spans 13 amino acids. Germline V gene sequence: CDR1 GTSNPN, CDR2 SVGIG (reference sequence). V was clipped by 2 bases and J by 4 bases; unmatched bases: 4. The CDR3 DNA reads TGTGCCTGGAGTCGGGACAGACCCTATGGCTACACCTTC. It translates to CAWSRDRPYGYTF.

The chain combines TRBV6-1 with TRBJ1-2; D remains unclear. The CDR3 has 15 residues. Germline V gene data show CDR1 as MNHNS and CDR2 as SASEGT. The V end lost 1 base, the J end lost 6 bases, and 15 bases lay between the germline ends. The CDR3 region has the DNA TGTGCCAGCAGTGAAGAGAGGGCCACGAGGGATGGCTACACCTTC. Its translation is CASSEERATRDGYTF.

This chain uses TRBV7-9 with TRBJ2-3; D perhaps matches TRBD1 (5 bases). The ends were cut back, 3 bases at V and 3 bases at J, with 7 bases in the middle. The CDR3 has 13 amino acids. Germline loops: CDR1 SEHNR, CDR2 FQNEAQ (reference sequence). CDR3 protein: CASSFGATDTQYF. DNA for the CDR3: TGTGCCAGCAGCTTTGGGGCGACAGATACGCAGTATTTT.

Details on this clone: One end of the junction does not line up with germline, which may come from a read error. The chain couples TRBV5-6 to TRBJ1-1; TRBD1 is a possible D gene (6 bases). Germline CDR1 reads SGHDT; CDR2 reads YYEEEE. This CDR3 spans 12 amino acids. The CDR3 sequence is CASSLGQPPILF. As DNA, the CDR3 is TGTGCCAGCAGCCTAGGACAGCCCCCCATCCTCTTT.

The DNA for the CDR3 is TGTGCCAGCAGCCCTTCGGCTTGGGGTAGGGGCGGCGAGACCCAGTACTTC. Translating it yields CASSPSAWGRGGETQYF. The chain couples TRBV7-2 to TRBJ2-5; tentative D call: TRBD1 (5 bases). Germline CDR1 is SGHTA and CDR2 is FQGNSA. This CDR3 is 17 amino acids long. Trimming took 5 bases from V and 5 from J, leaving 24 bases between them.

This clone showed up just once. The chain uses TRBV30 and TRBJ2-1; 13 bases are shared with TRBD2. V lost 3 bases and J lost 8; bases outside the gene matches: 7. The CDR3 runs 15 residues. CDR1 is GTSNPN and CDR2 is SVGIG in the germline V gene (reference sequence). The CDR3 coding sequence is TGTGCCTGGAGCCCCGGACTAGCGGGAGTGGATGAGCAGTTCTTC. It specifies CAWSPGLAGVDEQFF.